The TCR beta chain described here comes from a study of Graves' ophthalmopathy and Graves' hyperthyroidism. Findings of the study overall: As the model predicted ophthalmopathy progression, it achieved a sensitivity of around 70% and a specificity of about 78%.

Under 3 months in duration, the ophthalmopathy in affected donors had moderate-to-severe activity, CAS ≥3 and NOSPECS ≥4. This clonotype was recorded at least ten times. Its antigen is not identified. The authors amplified TCR beta CDR3 regions, and they did so from RNA transcripts for repertoire sequencing. After a first-round RT-PCR with HTBI primers, a second-round multiplex PCR was run. TCRdb re-analysed the multiplex PCR reads in MiXCR, keeping a single row per CDR3 protein. The table records hundreds of thousands of distinct CDR3 sequences, approximately 15% of them present only once. The sequenced material came from blood. This receptor was taken from a woman aged 25 to 39 with Graves' ophthalmopathy.

CDR3 residues: CASSSPTGGNYGYTF. The CDR3 nucleotides are TGTGCCAGCAGTTCCCCAACAGGGGGCAACTATGGCTACACCTTC. The rearrangement links TRBV28 to TRBJ1-2; 9 nucleotides line up with TRBD1. Germline V CDR1 and CDR2: MDHEN, SYDVKM. After removal of 4 bases from V and 2 bases from J, the junction contained 5 bases not matched to a gene. The CDR3 spans 15 residues.